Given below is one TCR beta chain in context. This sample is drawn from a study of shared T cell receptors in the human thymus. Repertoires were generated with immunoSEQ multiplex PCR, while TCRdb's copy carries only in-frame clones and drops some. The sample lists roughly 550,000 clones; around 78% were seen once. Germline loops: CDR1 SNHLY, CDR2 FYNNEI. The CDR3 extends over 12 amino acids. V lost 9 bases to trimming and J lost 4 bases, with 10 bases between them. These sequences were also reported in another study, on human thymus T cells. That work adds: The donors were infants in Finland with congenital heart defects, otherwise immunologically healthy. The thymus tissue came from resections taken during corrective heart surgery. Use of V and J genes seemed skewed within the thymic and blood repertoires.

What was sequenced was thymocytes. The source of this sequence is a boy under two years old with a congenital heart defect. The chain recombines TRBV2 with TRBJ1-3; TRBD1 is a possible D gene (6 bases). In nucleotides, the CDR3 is TGTGCCAGGAAGGACAGCGGAAACACCATATATTTT. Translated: CARKDSGNTIYF.